What follows are 26 T cell receptor beta chains derived from one specimen sequenced in a study of blood T cell repertoires in COVID-19. Libraries were prepared by immunoSEQ multiplex PCR; TCRdb keeps only in-frame clonotypes and omits some of them. Of 80,000 to 95,000 clones in the sample, about 70% were seen once. Sequenced material: peripheral blood. These receptors all stem from a woman over 75 with active or convalescent COVID-19.

This clone came up a few times. The rearrangement uses TRBV2 and TRBJ1-2; the match to TRBD1 covers 10 bases. In germline, CDR1 is SNHLY, CDR2 FYNNEI. CDR3 size: 13 residues. The V segment lost 8 bases and the J segment 8 bases; nucleotides outside the gene matches: 8. CDR3 nucleotide sequence: TGTGCCAGCCGAGGGACAGGGGTCGGCGGCTACACCTTC. Its protein product is CASRGTGVGGYTF.

The gene calls are TRBV20-1 and TRBJ1-5; 7 bases agree with TRBD1. Losses at the gene ends were 3 bases for V and 0 bases for J; bases not matched to a gene: 5. Germline V gene data show CDR1 as DFQATT and CDR2 as SNEGSKA (reference sequence). The length of the CDR3 is 15 residues. The CDR3 coding sequence is TGCAGTGCTAGTAACAGGGGATTTAGCAATCAGCCCCAGCATTTT. It is translated as CSASNRGFSNQPQHF.

The rearrangement uses TRBV6-2 or TRBV6-3 and TRBJ2-4; 9 bases map to TRBD1. Germline V gene lookup returns CDR1 MNHEY and CDR2 SVGEGT. This CDR3 has 17 amino acids. V lost 1 base, J lost 0 bases, and 4 bases stayed unmatched. The CDR3 sequence: CASSYLGTGLAKNIQYF. CDR3 sequence (DNA): TGTGCCAGCAGTTACTTAGGGACAGGGCTAGCCAAAAACATTCAGTACTTC.

The chain carries TRBV7-2 and TRBJ1-5; D gene uncertain. Trimming took off 1 base at V and 7 bases at J, with 11 bases between the two ends. CDR3 size: 14 residues. Germline assignment: CDR1 SGHTA and CDR2 FQGNSA. The CDR3 sequence: CASSLGGEGQPQHF. CDR3 bases: TGTGCCAGCAGCTTAGGGGGAGAAGGCCAGCCCCAGCATTTT.

The chain couples TRBV19 to TRBJ2-5, with 8 bases aligning to TRBD1. Germline assignment: CDR1 LNHDA and CDR2 SQIVND (reference sequence). This CDR3 has 15 amino acids. The V gene end was trimmed by 1 base and the J gene end by 5 bases; junction bases not matched to a gene: 6. The DNA for the CDR3 is TGTGCCAGTAGTATAGCTGGACAGGGTGGGGAGACCCAGTACTTC. Its translation: CASSIAGQGGETQYF. The full variable domain, rest sourced from reference TRBV19 and TRBJ2-5, is DGGITQSPKYLFRKEGQNVTLSCEQNLNHDAMYWYRQDPGQGLRLIYYSQIVNDFQKGDIAEGYSVSREKKESFPLTVTSAQKNPTAFYLCASSIAGQGGETQYFGPGTRLLVL.

J is TRBJ2-7 and V is TRBV29-1; D possibly corresponds to TRBD2 (6 bases). CDR1 and CDR2 (germline): SQVTM, ANQGSEA. Trimming took off 0 bases at V and 4 bases at J, with 13 bases between the two ends. The CDR3 covers 14 residues. CDR3 nucleotides: TGCAGCGTTGAAGAAGGGACCGGAGGGTACGAGCAGTACTTC. This codes for CSVEEGTGGYEQYF.

This sequence joins TRBV5-6 and TRBJ1-2, with 11 bases matching TRBD1. This CDR3 region has 15 residues. CDR1 is SGHDT and CDR2 is YYEEEE in the germline V gene. The J segment lost 4 bases and the V segment lost 0 bases, leaving 2 bases of the junction unmatched. The CDR3 here is CASSLAGQGGYGYTF. CDR3 nucleotides: TGTGCCAGCAGCTTGGCGGGACAGGGGGGCTATGGCTACACCTTC. Combining the CDR3 with reference TRBV5-6 and TRBJ1-2 gives the whole variable domain DAGVTQSPTHLIKTRGQQVTLRCSPKSGHDTVSWYQQALGQGPQFIFQYYEEEERQRGNFPDRFSGHQFPNYSSELNVNALLLGDSALYLCASSLAGQGGYGYTFGSGTRLTVV.

The chain has TRBV3-1 (or the pseudogene TRBV3-2) and TRBJ1-4, with D perhaps TRBD1 (6 bases). This CDR3 is built from 17 residues. Germline lookup yields CDR1 LGHDT and CDR2 YNNKEL (reference sequence). V lost 1 base and J lost 4, with 16 bases in between. CDR3 nucleotide sequence: TGTGCCAGCAGCCAAGGGGGGGGCACAGGAATTAATGAAAAACTGTTTTTT. Amino acids: CASSQGGGTGINEKLFF.

In this sample, this clone turned up a few times. The genes are TRBV30 and TRBJ2-7, with 7 positions matching TRBD1. The J segment lost 2 bases and the V segment lost 7 bases, leaving 8 bases of the junction unmatched. The germline V gene encodes CDR1 GTSNPN and CDR2 SVGIG (reference sequence). The CDR3 is 13 residues long. The CDR3, as DNA: TGTGCCTACCGACAGGGACCAACCTACGAGCAGTACTTC. It translates to CAYRQGPTYEQYF.

The J gene is TRBJ1-1, the V gene TRBV7-2; 7 bases agree with TRBD1. The germline gives CDR1 SGHTA, CDR2 FQGNSA. This CDR3 spans 14 amino acids. With 4 bases clipped from V and 5 bases from J, the junction kept 7 bases outside the gene matches. The CDR3 nucleotides read TGTGCCAGCAGCTCCTGGGCAGGGGGTACTGAAGCTTTCTTT. It translates to CASSSWAGGTEAFF.

In this sample, this clone turned up many times. V usage is TRBV7-8 and J usage is TRBJ2-2; 10 bases map to TRBD1. CDR3 length: 14 amino acids. The germline gives CDR1 SGHVS, CDR2 FQNEAQ. Unmatched junction bases numbered 4, after V lost 8 bases and J lost 4 bases. The CDR3 region has the DNA TGTGCCAGCGGAGGGACAGGGGTCACCGGGGAGCTGTTTTTT. It translates to CASGGTGVTGELFF.

The genes are TRBV4-1 and TRBJ1-6, with TRBD1 matching 9 bases. CDR1 is MGHRA, CDR2 YSYEKL, per germline. The CDR3 is made up of 18 amino acids. J gave up 5 bases and V 0 bases, and 8 bases lay outside the gene matches. CDR3 sequence (DNA): TGCGCCAGCAGCCAAGATCGCCGGACAGGGGTCAATAATTCACCCCTCCACTTT. Translation: CASSQDRRTGVNNSPLHF.

This chain uses TRBV6-5 with TRBJ1-2; the match to TRBD1 covers 10 bases. This CDR3 comprises 15 residues. The V gene's germline CDR1 is MNHEY and CDR2 SVGAGI. V lost 6 bases and J lost 4; bases outside the gene matches: 8. CDR3 DNA: TGTGCCAGCAGCTATGGGACAGGGGATATCTATGGCTACACCTTC. It encodes CASSYGTGDIYGYTF.

This clone was found once. The V call is TRBV7-2, the J call TRBJ1-3, with a weak D call TRBD1 (6 bases). CDR3 size: 16 residues. Germline CDR1 SGHTA, CDR2 FQGNSA. V was pared by 5 bases and J by 0 bases, with 14 bases between. The CDR3 region is CASSIPGHLSGNTIYF. DNA for the CDR3: TGTGCCAGCAGCATACCGGGACACCTCTCTGGAAACACCATATATTTT.

The chain joins TRBV7-9 to TRBJ1-4; D perhaps matches TRBD1 (6 bases). Germline lookup yields CDR1 SEHNR and CDR2 FQNEAQ (reference sequence). CDR3 length equals 16 residues. Trimming took 5 bases from V and 0 from J, leaving 13 bases between them. Here the CDR3 DNA reads TGTGCCAGCAGCGGCCACTACAGGGCAACTAATGAAAAACTGTTTTTT. Translation: CASSGHYRATNEKLFF.

J is TRBJ2-7 and V is TRBV9; D uncertain. V was pared by 4 bases and J by 4 bases, with 6 bases between. The CDR3 consists of 11 residues. Germline V gives CDR1 SGDLS, CDR2 YYNGEE. The CDR3 coding sequence is TGTGCCAGCAGCCCACTATACGAGCAGTACTTC. Translating it yields CASSPLYEQYF.

In its sample, this clone was seen once. The rearrangement joins TRBV6-2 or TRBV6-3 to TRBJ2-3; 12 bases agree with TRBD2. The CDR3 length is 15 residues. In germline, CDR1 is MNHEY, CDR2 SVGEGT. Trimming cost V 6 bases and J 9 bases; bases outside gene matches: 10. The CDR3 protein is CASSPGLAGPRTQYF. CDR3 bases: TGTGCCAGCAGCCCGGGACTAGCGGGCCCCCGGACGCAGTATTTT.

V gene TRBV6-5 combines with J gene TRBJ1-1; the D gene is possibly TRBD1 (5 bases). Trimming removed 6 bases from V and 1 base from J, with 12 bases in between. The CDR3 is 14 residues long. Per the germline V gene, CDR1 is MNHEY and CDR2 is SVGAGI. CDR3 sequence: CASRWGEWNTEAFF. In DNA, the CDR3 is TGTGCCAGCAGGTGGGGCGAATGGAACACTGAAGCTTTCTTT.

The chain couples TRBV13 to TRBJ2-1; TRBD2 matches at 7 bases. This CDR3 is built from 12 residues. Germline CDR1 PRHDT, CDR2 FYEKMQ (reference sequence). V was pared by 1 base and J by 12 bases, with 3 bases of the junction left unmatched. CDR3: CASSLDGGGQFF. The DNA for the CDR3 is TGTGCCAGCAGCTTAGACGGCGGGGGGCAGTTCTTC.

This chain connects TRBV14 to TRBJ2-5, with 13 bases aligning to TRBD2. The CDR3 totals 15 residues. Losses at the gene ends were 4 bases for V and 4 bases for J; bases not matched to a gene: 3. Germline values: CDR1 SGHDN, CDR2 FVKESK. The CDR3 here is CASSRTSGGGETQYF. CDR3 nucleotide sequence: TGTGCCAGCAGCCGGACTAGCGGGGGAGGAGAGACCCAGTACTTC.

The chain is built from TRBV5-5 and TRBJ1-3; TRBD1 is a possible D gene (5 bases). The germline CDR1 and CDR2 sequences are SGHKS and YYEKEE (reference sequence). This CDR3 region has 15 residues. V dropped 4 bases and J dropped 4 bases, with 15 bases sitting between them. CDR3: CASSRSGTLGNTIYF. CDR3 DNA sequence: TGTGCCAGCAGCCGGTCCGGGACTCTAGGAAACACCATATATTTT.

The chain is built from TRBV12-5 and TRBJ2-3, with a possible D match to TRBD1 (6 bases). Trimming removed 0 bases at V and 6 bases at J, with 34 bases between. Germline V gives CDR1 LGHNT, CDR2 FRNRAP. The CDR3 length is 22 residues. In DNA, the CDR3 is TGTGCTAGTGGTTTGGTACGGTTCTCCCAGGGGCGAGGTCTTGCGTCTTTGGATACGCAGTATTTT. Its translation is CASGLVRFSQGRGLASLDTQYF.

The chain carries TRBV12-5 and TRBJ2-3, with D possibly matching TRBD1 (6 bases). V was clipped by 1 base and J by 1 base, with 12 bases between them. The CDR3 contains 16 residues. CDR1 LGHNT and CDR2 FRNRAP come from the germline V gene. CDR3 residues: CASGLAGHPRTDTQYF. DNA of the CDR3: TGTGCTAGTGGTTTGGCGGGACACCCTCGCACAGATACGCAGTATTTT.

This chain uses TRBV19 with TRBJ1-4; 9 bases are shared with TRBD1. The CDR3 has 15 amino acids. Germline trimming cut 8 bases from V and 3 bases from J; bases unmatched to any gene: 7. Germline V gives CDR1 LNHDA, CDR2 SQIVND (reference sequence). The CDR3 spells CASLEDRGSNEKLFF. The CDR3 DNA sequence: TGTGCCAGTCTTGAGGACAGGGGTTCTAATGAAAAACTGTTTTTT. The full variable domain, completed using reference TRBV19 and TRBJ1-4, is DGGITQSPKYLFRKEGQNVTLSCEQNLNHDAMYWYRQDPGQGLRLIYYSQIVNDFQKGDIAEGYSVSREKKESFPLTVTSAQKNPTAFYLCASLEDRGSNEKLFFGSGTQLSVL.

The chain is built from TRBV2 and TRBJ2-5; D gene uncertain. Germline V gene sequence: CDR1 SNHLY, CDR2 FYNNEI. V shed 3 bases and J shed 2 bases, with 7 bases lying between them. The CDR3 is 13 residues long. CDR3 amino acids: CASSELRQETQYF. In DNA form, the CDR3 reads TGTGCCAGCAGTGAGCTGAGACAAGAGACCCAGTACTTC. The full variable domain, completed using reference TRBV2 and TRBJ2-5, is EPEVTQTPSHQVTQMGQEVILRCVPISNHLYFYWYRQILGQKVEFLVSFYNNEISEKSEIFDDQFSVERPDGSNFTLKIRSTKLEDSAMYFCASSELRQETQYFGPGTRLLVL.

The CDR3 here is CASSVAGQKNTIYF. CDR3 sequence (DNA): TGTGCCAGCAGCGTAGCGGGACAAAAAAACACCATATATTTT. This rearrangement joins TRBV9 to TRBJ1-3; possible D gene TRBD1, 6 bases. Germline V gene lookup returns CDR1 SGDLS and CDR2 YYNGEE. The CDR3 consists of 14 residues. Trimming stripped 0 bases from V and 6 bases from J, with 10 bases between.